One and the same sample provided the 20 T cell receptor beta chains below, sequenced in a study of blood T cell repertoires in COVID-19 (dated by TCRdb to about 2020). Receptor libraries were prepared by the immunoSEQ multiplex PCR assay. The immuneACCESS repertoire file appears here via TCRdb, limited to in-frame rearrangements. These files lack a portion of the clones; in checked studies, under half of the deficit traces to unresolved V genes, and the cause of the others is not known. For this sample the table gives 250,000 to 400,000 clones, of which approximately 91% were detected only once. The ten largest clones take up 4.5% to 5.5% of the sample. Material for sequencing was PBMCs or T cells enriched from blood (not recorded which). The receptors shown here come from a man in his 60s who had recovered from COVID-19.

This chain uses TRBV5-1 with TRBJ2-7, with D possibly being TRBD2 (5 bases). V gave up 0 bases and J gave up 0 bases, with 10 bases separating them. Germline V gene lookup returns CDR1 SGHRS and CDR2 YFSETQ. The CDR3 covers 15 residues. DNA of the CDR3: TGCGCCAGCAGCTTGGCGGGGATTAGCTCCTACGAGCAGTACTTC. Amino acids: CASSLAGISSYEQYF.

The chain employs TRBV5-1 and TRBJ1-4, with 9 bases matching TRBD1. The germline V gene encodes CDR1 SGHRS and CDR2 YFSETQ. J was trimmed by 0 bases and V by 3 bases; bases with no gene match: 3. The CDR3 extends over 16 amino acids. The CDR3 region has the DNA TGCGCCAGCAGCTGGGGGACAGGGTCAACTAATGAAAAACTGTTTTTT. Translating gives CASSWGTGSTNEKLFF.

This clone occurred a few times. V and J are TRBV11-2 and TRBJ1-6; no clear D gene. This CDR3 contains 13 residues. V dropped 0 bases and J dropped 8 bases, with 5 bases sitting between them. CDR1 is SGHAT, CDR2 FQNNGV, per germline. The CDR3 DNA is TGTGCCAGCAGCTTAGACCGGGATTCACCCCTCCACTTT. This encodes CASSLDRDSPLHF.

CDR3 DNA sequence: TGTGCCAGCAGCTTAGAAAGCGGGATCTCCTACGAGCAGTACTTC. This encodes CASSLESGISYEQYF. The rearrangement uses TRBV7-2 and TRBJ2-7; 7 bases are a match to TRBD2. Germline V CDR1 and CDR2: SGHTA, FQGNSA. The CDR3 totals 15 residues. Germline trimming cut 1 base from V and 0 bases from J; bases unmatched to any gene: 3.

The chain joins TRBV6-5 to TRBJ2-2; a weak D match, TRBD2 (5 bases). The ends were cut back, 2 bases at V and 5 bases at J, with 15 bases in the middle. The CDR3 has 16 residues. Germline assignment: CDR1 MNHEY and CDR2 SVGAGI. The CDR3 coding sequence is TGTGCCAGCAGTTACACCCCGCCTAGCAAAACCGGGGAGCTGTTTTTT. Amino acid sequence: CASSYTPPSKTGELFF.

The chain recombines TRBV9 with TRBJ2-7; D is perhaps TRBD2 (6 bases). The germline V and J ends were trimmed by 1 base and 4 bases, with 12 bases remaining between them. Germline lookup yields CDR1 SGDLS and CDR2 YYNGEE. The CDR3 runs to 14 residues. In DNA form, the CDR3 reads TGTGCCAGCAGCGTATCTAGCGCCGGATACGAGCAGTACTTC. It is translated as CASSVSSAGYEQYF.

The V and J genes are TRBV5-1 and TRBJ1-1; D not resolved. Per the germline V gene, CDR1 is SGHRS and CDR2 is YFSETQ. The V end lost 0 bases, the J end lost 4 bases, and 13 bases lay between the germline ends. This CDR3 spans 15 amino acids. CDR3 DNA: TGCGCCAGCAGCTTGGATTGGGGAGACGGCACTGAAGCTTTCTTT. Its translation is CASSLDWGDGTEAFF. Full variable domain (outside the CDR3, taken from reference TRBV5-1 and TRBJ1-1): KAGVTQTPRYLIKTRGQQVTLSCSPISGHRSVSWYQQTPGQGLQFLFEYFSETQRNKGNFPGRFSGRQFSNSRSEMNVSTLELGDSALYLCASSLDWGDGTEAFFGQGTRLTVV.

This clone appeared once. The chain combines TRBV19 with TRBJ2-1; 7 nucleotides align to TRBD2. Trimming removed 4 bases from V and 9 bases from J; junction bases left unmatched: 9. This CDR3 region has 14 residues. Germline V gene lookup returns CDR1 LNHDA and CDR2 SQIVND (reference sequence). The CDR3 bases are TGTGCCAGTAGTACCGAGGGAGGGCCGGGTGAGCAGTTCTTC. Amino acid sequence: CASSTEGGPGEQFF.

The CDR3 DNA is TGTGCCTGGAGTGCACAGAGCAATCAGCCCCAGCATTTT. Its protein product is CAWSAQSNQPQHF. The rearrangement joins TRBV30 to TRBJ1-5, with unresolved D. The germline gives CDR1 GTSNPN, CDR2 SVGIG (reference sequence). The CDR3 length is 13 residues. The V and J ends lost 1 base and 1 base respectively, with 5 bases between them.

The genes are TRBV5-1 and TRBJ2-5; 15 nucleotides align to TRBD2. J gave up 5 bases and V 4 bases, and 6 bases lay outside the gene matches. Germline CDR1 and CDR2: SGHRS and YFSETQ. The CDR3 runs to 16 residues. CDR3 protein: CASSGLAGGPLETQYF. CDR3 sequence (DNA): TGCGCCAGCAGCGGACTAGCGGGAGGGCCTTTGGAGACCCAGTACTTC.

Concerning this clone: The identical CDR3 is also encoded by other nucleotide sequences in the sample. This chain joins TRBV6-5 and TRBJ2-7, with 11 nucleotides matching TRBD2. V shed 5 bases, J shed 3 bases, and the junction held 3 bases outside the gene matches. The CDR3 runs to 14 residues. Germline CDR1 MNHEY, CDR2 SVGAGI. The CDR3 reads CASSRTSGSYEQYF. Written as DNA, the CDR3 is TGTGCCAGCAGTCGTACTAGCGGGAGCTACGAGCAGTACTTC.

In its sample, this clone was seen once. V is TRBV5-1 and J is TRBJ1-3; 8 positions match TRBD1. After removal of 3 bases from V and 3 bases from J, the junction contained 2 bases not matched to a gene. The length of the CDR3 is 14 residues. Germline CDR1 reads SGHRS; CDR2 reads YFSETQ. The CDR3 bases are TGCGCCAGCAGCTGGACAGGGTTTGGAAACACCATATATTTT. As protein: CASSWTGFGNTIYF.

This clone was seen a single time. The gene calls are TRBV4-2 and TRBJ1-2; 7 bases agree with TRBD1. The J segment lost 0 bases and the V segment lost 4 bases, leaving 5 bases of the junction unmatched. Germline CDR1 and CDR2: LGHNA and YNFKEQ. The CDR3 covers 15 residues. The CDR3 is CASSPGTVTNYGYTF. In DNA form, the CDR3 reads TGTGCCAGCAGCCCGGGGACAGTAACTAACTATGGCTACACCTTC.

The genes are TRBV6-4 and TRBJ2-3; D is possibly TRBD1 (5 bases). CDR1 is MRHNA, CDR2 SNTAGT, per germline. V lost 0 bases to trimming and J lost 4 bases, with 8 bases between them. This CDR3 spans 14 amino acids. The CDR3 DNA reads TGTGCCAGCAGTGACTCGATAGGGGCAGATACGCAGTATTTT. Protein sequence: CASSDSIGADTQYF.

This chain links TRBV5-1 with TRBJ2-1; 9 bases line up with TRBD2. The germline gives CDR1 SGHRS, CDR2 YFSETQ. Trimming at V came to 3 bases and at J to 4 bases, leaving 5 bases not matched to a gene. CDR3 size: 15 residues. CDR3 in amino acids: CASSSLAGTYNEQFF. In nucleotides, the CDR3 is TGCGCCAGCAGCTCTCTAGCGGGGACATACAATGAGCAGTTCTTC.

The V gene is TRBV4-3, the J gene TRBJ2-2, with D possibly TRBD1 on 5 matching bases. The germline V and J ends were trimmed by 4 bases and 3 bases, with 12 bases remaining between them. CDR1 and CDR2 from the germline V gene are LGHNA and YSLEER. This CDR3 contains 15 residues. CDR3 sequence reads: CASSRKEQDTGELFF. CDR3 sequence (DNA): TGCGCCAGCAGCCGCAAGGAACAGGACACCGGGGAGCTGTTTTTT.

This sequence joins TRBV18 and TRBJ1-2; the D gene is possibly TRBD1 (6 bases). V lost 5 bases and J lost 3, with 13 bases in between. Germline V lookup: CDR1 KGHSH, CDR2 LQKENI. The CDR3 is 14 residues long. CDR3 residues: CASSVQGDDYGYTF. CDR3 DNA sequence: TGTGCCAGCTCAGTACAGGGTGATGACTATGGCTACACCTTC.

V usage is TRBV7-9 and J usage is TRBJ2-5; 10 positions match TRBD1. The V gene's germline CDR1 is SEHNR and CDR2 FQNEAQ (reference sequence). V gave up 5 bases and J gave up 5 bases; unmatched junction bases: 8. This CDR3 is 15 amino acids long. CDR3 protein: CASSDRDRGRETQYF. In DNA form, the CDR3 reads TGTGCCAGCAGCGATCGGGACAGGGGAAGGGAGACCCAGTACTTC.

The V gene is TRBV5-5, the J gene TRBJ2-2, with D possibly being TRBD2 (5 bases). Germline V lookup: CDR1 SGHKS, CDR2 YYEKEE (reference sequence). The CDR3 is 16 residues long. Trimming pared 4 bases from V and 8 bases from J, leaving 21 bases between. CDR3 sequence (DNA): TGTGCCAGCAGCGCAGGTGGAGCCTTAGCGTCTGGGGAGCTGTTTTTT. It is translated as CASSAGGALASGELFF. Based on the CDR3 plus reference TRBV5-5 and TRBJ2-2, the full variable domain is DAGVTQSPTHLIKTRGQQVTLRCSPISGHKSVSWYQQVLGQGPQFIFQYYEKEERGRGNFPDRFSARQFPNYSSELNVNALLLGDSALYLCASSAGGALASGELFFGEGSRLTVL.

The CDR3: CASSLHGTPQRFYEQYF. CDR3 DNA: TGTGCCAGCAGCTTACATGGGACTCCCCAACGTTTTTACGAGCAGTACTTC. The J gene is TRBJ2-7, the V gene TRBV11-2, with a possible D match to TRBD2 (6 bases). This CDR3 comprises 17 residues. The germline V gene encodes CDR1 SGHAT and CDR2 FQNNGV. V was cut by 2 bases and J by 4 bases, with 21 bases left in between. Full variable domain (remainder filled in from reference TRBV11-2 and TRBJ2-7): EAGVAQSPRYKIIEKRQSVAFWCNPISGHATLYWYQQILGQGPKLLIQFQNNGVVDDSQLPKDRFSAERLKGVDSTLKIQPAKLEDSAVYLCASSLHGTPQRFYEQYFGPGTRLTVT.